This T cell receptor beta chain came from a study of OX40 agonist ivuxolimab in advanced cancers. General study points: Clonal expansion from baseline to week 6 occurred in both CD4+ and CD8+ T cells.

About this clone: Its target is not known.

Sequenced by immunoSEQ multiplex PCR; TCRdb stores in-frame clones only, minus some. The data hold about 71,000 clones, with approximately 78% observed a single time. Trimming cost V 5 bases and J 3 bases; bases outside gene matches: 5. This CDR3 is built from 16 residues. The germline V gene encodes CDR1 SGHAT and CDR2 FQNNGV. The clonotype originates from an adult with an advanced solid tumor such as melanoma, head and neck, liver or kidney cancer. Sequenced material: CD4+ or CD8+ T cells sorted from blood, taken in a trial of the OX40 agonist ivuxolimab. The chain is built from TRBV11-2 and TRBJ2-1; 12 positions match TRBD2. This chain's CDR3 is CASSPRTSGVYNEQFF. CDR3 nucleotides: TGTGCCAGCAGCCCCCGGACTAGCGGGGTCTACAATGAGCAGTTCTTC.